This TCR beta chain was retrieved from a study of OX40 agonist ivuxolimab in advanced cancers. Study as a whole: Every 2 weeks, ivuxolimab was infused into the patients intravenously at between 0.01 and 10 mg/kg. One patient with hepatocellular carcinoma and two with cutaneous melanoma, three in all, had partial responses.

Measured with immunoSEQ multiplex PCR; TCRdb has only the in-frame clones, and not every one. Seen here are approximately 100,000 clones, around nine tenths observed once, and the top ten hold approximately 0.5%. The CDR3 totals 14 residues. With 8 bases clipped from V and 0 bases from J, the junction kept 4 bases outside the gene matches. Germline V gene data show CDR1 as MNHEY and CDR2 as SMNVEV (reference sequence). This clone is a singleton in its sample. The sequencing here drew on CD4+ or CD8+ T cells sorted from blood, taken in a trial of the OX40 agonist ivuxolimab. The J gene is TRBJ1-2, the V gene TRBV27; TRBD1 matches at 9 bases. The origin of this receptor is an adult with an advanced solid tumor such as melanoma, head and neck, liver or kidney cancer. Here the CDR3 DNA reads TGTGCCAGCTGGGGGACAGGGCCTAACTATGGCTACACCTTC. It codes for CASWGTGPNYGYTF.